These 27 T cell receptor beta chains were sequenced from one sample in a study of circulating CD8 cells and anti-PD-1 response in melanoma. Sorting of live CD3+CD8+TCRalphabeta+ cells by PD-1 and/or TIGIT gave four subsets. TCR libraries were prepared from around 15 ng of total RNA with the QIAseq Immune Repertoire TCR panel. TCRdb fed the reads into MiXCR, producing one record per CDR3 protein. The sample yields approximately 210 distinct CDR3 sequences, approximately 12% seen once. Source: CD8+ T cells from PBMCs, taken at baseline or after one month of anti-PD-1 therapy (not recorded which). The receptors stem from a human donor with melanoma.

This clonotype was counted between two and nine times. The chain joins TRBV12-3 or TRBV12-4 to TRBJ2-2, with D tentatively TRBD1 (6 bases). Trimming left V 3 bases short and J 6 bases short, with 11 bases between. The CDR3 has 14 residues. The CDR3 DNA follows: TGTGCCAGCAGTTTCCTAGGGGGTTCCGGGGAGCTGTTTTTT. Its translation is CASSFLGGSGELFF.

Regarding this clonotype: It is likely a read error: a sequence one base away is far more abundant. This sequence joins TRBV7-2 and TRBJ2-3, with TRBD2 matching 11 bases. The CDR3 is 15 residues long. The V gene's germline CDR1 is SGHTA and CDR2 FQGNSA. CDR3 nucleotides: TGTGTCAGCAGCTTAACCCCTAGCGGGGGGGATACGCAGTATTTT. The encoded protein is CVSSLTPSGGDTQYF.

Points on this clonotype: A much larger clone lies a single base off, so this may be a read error. V is TRBV18 and J is TRBJ2-7; tentatively, D is TRBD1 (6 bases). Trimming cost V 1 base and J 4 bases, with 20 bases left between them. Germline CDR1 reads KGHSH; CDR2 reads LQKENI. This CDR3 has 17 residues. The CDR3 DNA is TGTGCCAGCTCACCACACAGCGCGCCGGACAGAAAATACGAGCAGTACTTC. This sequence encodes CASSPHSAPDRKYEQYF.

In its sample, this clonotype is large. The chain employs TRBV19 and TRBJ1-1, with a possible D match to TRBD1 (6 bases). The CDR3 loop spans 13 amino acids. Germline V CDR1 and CDR2: LNHDA, SQIVND (reference sequence). Trimming cost V 5 bases and J 5 bases, with 12 bases left between them. CDR3 region: CASSPGADTEAFF. The CDR3 region has the DNA TGTGCCAGTAGTCCGGGGGCAGATACTGAAGCTTTCTTT.

By sample fraction, this clonotype is large. V is TRBV21-1 and J is TRBJ1-4. TRBV21-1 is recorded as a pseudogene. This CDR3 spans 15 amino acids. This CDR3 is CASSKCGPTNEKLFF. CDR3 DNA sequence: TGTGCCAGCAGCAAGTGCGGCCCAACTAATGAAAAACTGTTTTTT.

In its sample, this clonotype is large. This rearrangement joins TRBV19 to TRBJ1-4; no clear D gene. CDR1 LNHDA and CDR2 SQIVND come from the germline V gene (reference sequence). This CDR3 region has 14 residues. Trimming pared 7 bases from V and 2 bases from J, leaving 11 bases between. DNA of the CDR3: TGTGCCAGTACATTTGGGCCGACTAATGAAAAACTGTTTTTT. Translation: CASTFGPTNEKLFF.

In its sample, this clonotype is medium-sized. V is TRBV7-3 and J is TRBJ1-1; weak D call: TRBD1 (6 bases). Germline V gene lookup returns CDR1 SGHTA and CDR2 FQGTGA. CDR3 length: 16 amino acids. The V end lost 0 bases, the J end lost 4 bases, and 15 bases lay between the germline ends. As DNA, the CDR3 is TGTGCCAGCAGCTTAACGTGGGGTACAGGGTCCACTGAAGCTTTCTTT. This encodes CASSLTWGTGSTEAFF.

By share, this clonotype ranks as large. The chain recombines TRBV4-2 with TRBJ2-3, with D possibly being TRBD2 (5 bases). This CDR3 contains 15 residues. Trimming cost V 1 base and J 0 bases, with 8 bases left between them. Germline assignment: CDR1 LGHNA and CDR2 YNFKEQ. Here the CDR3 reads CASSQVASSTDTQYF. The DNA for the CDR3 is TGTGCCAGCAGCCAAGTGGCTAGCAGCACAGATACGCAGTATTTT.

Points on this clonotype: A much more abundant neighbour one base away suggests this may be a read error. The rearrangement links TRBV7-8 to TRBJ2-7; TRBD2 aligns across 9 bases. The CDR3 is 15 amino acids. Germline V gives CDR1 SGHVS, CDR2 FQNEAQ. J was trimmed by 5 bases and V by 1 base; bases with no gene match: 6. The CDR3 reads CASSLGASGAHEQYF. The CDR3, as DNA: TGTGCCAGCAGCTTAGGGGCTAGCGGGGCCCACGAGCAGTACTTC.

By proportion, this clonotype is large (0.1 to 1%). V usage is TRBV18 and J usage is TRBJ1-1; 7 bases agree with TRBD1. Trimming cost V 4 bases and J 1 base; bases outside gene matches: 0. The CDR3 is 13 residues long. Germline assignment: CDR1 KGHSH and CDR2 LQKENI. CDR3 DNA sequence: TGTGCCAGCTCACGACAGGGGAACACTGAAGCTTTCTTT. This translates into CASSRQGNTEAFF.

This clonotype is classed as large. The genes are TRBV20-1 and TRBJ1-4; D gene unclear. CDR1 is DFQATT, CDR2 SNEGSKA, per germline (reference sequence). This CDR3 region has 13 residues. V lost 3 bases, J lost 6 bases, and 11 bases lay in between. The chain's CDR3 is CSARPESDEKLFF. The DNA of the CDR3 is TGCAGTGCTAGGCCCGAGTCCGATGAAAAACTGTTTTTT.

This clonotype is classed as hyperexpanded. The J gene is TRBJ2-7, the V gene TRBV21-1; the D call TRBD2 from the table was never checked on the DNA. TRBV21-1 is designated a pseudogene. The CDR3 spans 18 residues. For the CDR3, the DNA is TGTGCCAGCAGCACAGCGGCTAGCGGGGGGGTCTCCTCCTACGAGCAGTACTTC. Translating it yields CASSTAASGGVSSYEQYF.

With regard to this clonotype: The junction does not match germline at one end; this may be a read error. The rearrangement links TRBV28 to TRBJ1-1; D unclear. The CDR3 spans 14 residues. Germline V gene sequence: CDR1 MDHEN, CDR2 SYDVKM. The CDR3 DNA reads as TGTGCCAGCGGTTTTACAGACATGAACACTGAAGCTTCCTTT. Translation: CASGFTDMNTEASF.

In its sample, this clonotype ranks as large. This chain uses TRBV2 with TRBJ2-1, with TRBD2 as a possible D gene (6 bases). The ends were cut back, 4 bases at V and 7 bases at J, with 20 bases in the middle. Germline CDR1 is SNHLY and CDR2 is FYNNEI. CDR3 length: 16 residues. CDR3 bases: TGTGCCAGCAGTGCATCGAGGCAGGGACTTTGGAATGAGCAGTTCTTC. This translates into CASSASRQGLWNEQFF.

On this clonotype itself: Sequence at one end of the junction differs from germline and may be a read error. This chain connects TRBV27 to TRBJ2-3; TRBD1 matches 8 bases. Germline CDR1 MNHEY, CDR2 SMNVEV (reference sequence). The CDR3 spans 15 residues. The CDR3 loop is CASSLSPGGIDTQCF. The CDR3 bases are TGTGCCAGCAGTTTATCGCCAGGGGGCATAGATACGCAGTGTTTT.

This clonotype is labeled as medium-sized. The rearrangement joins TRBV14 to TRBJ2-3, with D perhaps TRBD1 (6 bases). Germline lookup yields CDR1 SGHDN and CDR2 FVKESK. V was clipped by 4 bases and J by 5 bases, with 19 bases between them. CDR3 length: 16 residues. CDR3 residues: CASSRLGGDFGDTQYF. The CDR3 coding sequence is TGTGCCAGCAGCCGTCTAGGGGGAGACTTTGGAGATACGCAGTATTTT.

By share, this clonotype counts as large. The chain couples TRBV25-1 to TRBJ2-7; D may be TRBD1 (6 bases). Trimming removed 8 bases from V and 0 bases from J, with 8 bases in between. Germline assignment: CDR1 MGHDK and CDR2 SYGVNS. The CDR3 runs 12 residues. The CDR3 region is CASRDNSYEQYF. CDR3 bases: TGTGCCAGCCGGGACAACTCCTACGAGCAGTACTTC.

This clonotype is medium-sized within its sample. V gene TRBV19 combines with J gene TRBJ2-7; 13 bases agree with TRBD2. The V gene's germline CDR1 is LNHDA and CDR2 SQIVND (reference sequence). CDR3 length: 17 residues. V lost 5 bases, J lost 5 bases, and 12 bases stayed unmatched. The CDR3 sequence is CASSSGLAGDSRNEQYF. In DNA form, the CDR3 reads TGTGCCAGTAGTTCAGGACTAGCGGGGGACTCGCGGAACGAGCAGTACTTC.

Details on this clonotype: A read error may produce the germline difference seen at one junction end. The gene calls are TRBV7-2 and TRBJ2-7, with TRBD2 as a possible D gene (7 bases). This CDR3 is built from 14 residues. Germline assignment: CDR1 SGHTA and CDR2 FQGNSA. DNA of the CDR3: TGTGCCAGCAGCTTAATGGCGGGGGCCTACGAGCAGTGCTTC. It is translated as CASSLMAGAYEQCF.

By share, this clonotype ranks as medium-sized. The DNA of the CDR3 is TGTGCCACCAGCAGCAAGGAGCGGGTCGAGCAGTACTTC. This encodes CATSSKERVEQYF. The genes are TRBV15 and TRBJ2-7; TRBD2 is a possible D gene (6 bases). The germline V and J ends were trimmed by 3 bases and 6 bases, with 12 bases remaining between them. The CDR3 totals 13 residues. Germline-derived CDR1 and CDR2 are LNHNV and YYDKDF (reference sequence).

This clonotype came up a few times. The chain combines TRBV27 with TRBJ2-5, with D maybe TRBD1 (5 bases). Germline values: CDR1 MNHEY, CDR2 SMNVEV (reference sequence). Between the trimmed V and J ends, which lost 7 bases and 1 base, there was a span of 10 bases. This CDR3 has 13 residues. This CDR3 reads CASKRQGQETQYF. The CDR3 region has the DNA TGTGCCAGCAAAAGGCAGGGCCAAGAGACCCAGTACTTC.

This clonotype is hyperexpanded by share. The V call is TRBV5-5, the J call TRBJ2-7; possibly TRBD1 for D (5 bases). Trimming shortened V by 5 bases and J by 0 bases, and 9 bases separated the two germline ends. Germline CDR1 SGHKS, CDR2 YYEKEE (reference sequence). The CDR3 is 13 residues long. CDR3 DNA sequence: TGTGCCAGCAGAACAGGCAACTCCTACGAGCAGTACTTC. It codes for CASRTGNSYEQYF.

Relative to its sample, this clonotype is medium-sized. The chain recombines TRBV27 with TRBJ1-1; D gene ambiguous. CDR1 MNHEY and CDR2 SMNVEV come from the germline V gene (reference sequence). V lost 4 bases and J 0 bases, leaving 6 bases between the germline ends. This CDR3 spans 13 amino acids. Written as DNA, the CDR3 is TGTGCCAGCAGTTCCGGAATGAACACTGAAGCTTTCTTT. It translates to CASSSGMNTEAFF.

A note on this clonotype: A far larger clone differs by one base, so this is likely a read error. The V call is TRBV7-8, the J call TRBJ2-3, with 11 bases lining up with TRBD2. The CDR3 is 15 amino acids. Germline CDR1 and CDR2: SGHVS and FQNEAQ. Here the CDR3 DNA reads TGTGCCAACAGCTTAACCCCTAGCGGGGGGGATACGCAGTATTTT. Its translation is CANSLTPSGGDTQYF.

By sample share, this clonotype is medium-sized. A much larger clone differs from this one at a single base, so this may be a read error. The V gene is TRBV19, the J gene TRBJ1-2; 9 bases fit TRBD1. This CDR3 is built from 13 residues. Trimming took 11 bases from V and 1 from J; bases not matched to a gene: 5. Per the germline V gene, CDR1 is LNHDA and CDR2 is SQIVND (reference sequence). The CDR3 DNA is TGTGCCGCGACAGGGGGGCTTAACTATGGCTACACCTTC. It codes for CAATGGLNYGYTF.

This clonotype counts as large. The chain recombines TRBV19 with TRBJ1-5; D is uncertain. The length of the CDR3 is 13 residues. Germline CDR1 reads LNHDA; CDR2 reads SQIVND (reference sequence). Deletions cut 6 bases from V and 4 bases from J, with 10 bases between. CDR3 sequence (DNA): TGTGCCAGTAGAAACAGATTAAATCAGCCCCAGCATTTT. Its protein product is CASRNRLNQPQHF.

By share of the sample, this clonotype is large. The chain employs TRBV7-9 and TRBJ2-1, with D perhaps TRBD1 or TRBD2 (5 bases each). Per the germline V gene, CDR1 is SEHNR and CDR2 is FQNEAQ (reference sequence). CDR3 size: 13 residues. V lost 5 bases and J lost 15, with 20 bases in between. The CDR3 loop is CASSNRPRDLGFF. The CDR3 region has the DNA TGTGCCAGCAGCAATAGGCCCCGGGACCTGGGGTTCTTC.